This passage covers 11 T cell receptor beta chains from one sample sequenced in a study of cytomegalovirus exposure and HLA in healthy donors. The PCR made use of 60 Vbeta and 13 Jbeta primers. Some clones are missing from TCRdb's copy, which holds only in-frame ones; the method was immunoSEQ multiplex PCR. The repertoire holds around 140,000 clones, with about 61% as singletons. The sample comprised PBMCs. Receptor source: a woman aged 40 to 50 in good health and CMV-seronegative.

The chain is built from TRBV30 and TRBJ1-2; 7 bases map to TRBD1. Germline loops: CDR1 GTSNPN, CDR2 SVGIG (reference sequence). With 6 bases clipped from V and 7 bases from J, the junction kept 14 bases outside the gene matches. This CDR3 contains 14 residues. For the CDR3, the DNA is TGTGCCTGTCTTGGTGCGGACAGGTCGGGTGGCTACACCTTC. This sequence encodes CACLGADRSGGYTF.

The rearrangement links TRBV5-6 to TRBJ2-7, with 12 bases lining up with TRBD1. The CDR3 length is 17 residues. CDR1 SGHDT and CDR2 YYEEEE come from the germline V gene. V lost 4 bases to trimming and J lost 6 bases; unmatched junction nucleotides: 14. CDR3 sequence: CASSPGTGGAIVGEQYF. CDR3 DNA: TGTGCCAGCAGCCCCGGGACAGGGGGCGCGATCGTCGGCGAGCAGTACTTC.

The genes are TRBV19 and TRBJ1-4, with TRBD1 identical over 9 bases. After removal of 4 bases from V and 5 bases from J, the junction contained 2 bases not matched to a gene. There are 14 residues in the CDR3. CDR1 LNHDA and CDR2 SQIVND come from the germline V gene (reference sequence). The CDR3 coding sequence is TGTGCCAGTAGTACGACAGGGGGGAATGAAAAACTGTTTTTT. Encoded protein: CASSTTGGNEKLFF.

There are a few counts of this clone. The V gene is TRBV7-9, the J gene TRBJ1-1; 12 nucleotides line up with TRBD1. The CDR3 extends over 14 amino acids. The junction had 6 bases not matched to a gene; V was cut back by 3 bases and J by 10 bases. Germline assignment: CDR1 SEHNR and CDR2 FQNEAQ (reference sequence). The CDR3 protein is CASSLGQGAERAFF. The DNA of the CDR3 is TGTGCCAGCAGCTTGGGACAGGGGGCCGAGAGAGCTTTCTTT.

The V gene is TRBV15, the J gene TRBJ2-6; 7 bases fit TRBD1. Germline V lookup: CDR1 LNHNV, CDR2 YYDKDF (reference sequence). Trimming at V came to 8 bases and at J to 3 bases, leaving 7 bases not matched to a gene. The CDR3 consists of 15 residues. The CDR3 protein is CATHSGGGGANVLTF. The CDR3 DNA is TGTGCCACCCACTCAGGGGGTGGTGGGGCCAACGTCCTGACTTTC.

V is TRBV28 and J is TRBJ1-4; a weak D match, TRBD1 (5 bases). Deletions cut 6 bases from V and 7 bases from J, with 18 bases between. CDR3 length: 15 residues. Germline V lookup: CDR1 MDHEN, CDR2 SYDVKM. The CDR3 reads CASRPPGLVGEKLFF. CDR3 coding DNA: TGTGCCAGCAGGCCCCCGGGACTCGTAGGTGAAAAACTGTTTTTT.

CDR3 DNA: TGTGCCAGCAGCTTGATCGGAGGGTCTCCTAACTATGGCTACACCTTC. This codes for CASSLIGGSPNYGYTF. The gene calls are TRBV5-6 and TRBJ1-2, with unresolved D. The length of the CDR3 is 16 residues. Trimming cost V 1 base and J 0 bases, with 13 bases left between them. Germline loops: CDR1 SGHDT, CDR2 YYEEEE.

V gene TRBV7-2 combines with J gene TRBJ2-7; TRBD2 agrees at 10 bases. CDR1 is SGHTA, CDR2 FQGNSA, per germline. The CDR3 is 15 residues long. J gave up 2 bases and V 5 bases, and 6 bases lay outside the gene matches. The CDR3 loop reads CASSPQRGGAYEQYF. The DNA of the CDR3 is TGTGCCAGCAGCCCACAGCGGGGGGGAGCCTACGAGCAGTACTTC.

This clone was seen only a few times. The rearrangement links TRBV9 to TRBJ2-6, with TRBD1 matching over 8 bases. Germline CDR1 and CDR2: SGDLS and YYNGEE. This CDR3 is 19 amino acids long. With 0 bases clipped from V and 0 bases from J, the junction kept 8 bases outside the gene matches. CDR3 sequence: CASSVGDRKELSGANVLTF. CDR3 coding DNA: TGTGCCAGCAGCGTAGGGGACAGGAAGGAACTCTCTGGGGCCAACGTCCTGACTTTC. The full variable domain, completed using reference TRBV9 and TRBJ2-6, is DSGVTQTPKHLITATGQRVTLRCSPRSGDLSVYWYQQSLDQGLQFLIQYYNGEERAKGNILERFSAQQFPDLHSELNLSSLELGDSALYFCASSVGDRKELSGANVLTFGAGSRLTVL.

The genes are TRBV6-5 and TRBJ2-7; D is undetermined. There are 13 residues in the CDR3. Germline-derived CDR1 and CDR2 are MNHEY and SVGAGI. V was clipped by 6 bases and J by 6 bases, with 15 bases between them. CDR3 nucleotides: TGTGCCAGCAGCGAAGCAGGTATCGGCGAGCAGTACTTC. Its translation: CASSEAGIGEQYF.

The table lists this clone with a few counts. The chain has TRBV4-2 and TRBJ1-1; maybe TRBD1 (6 bases). V was clipped by 4 bases and J by 1 base, with 10 bases between them. The CDR3 consists of 14 residues. Germline CDR1 and CDR2: LGHNA and YNFKEQ. CDR3 amino acids: CASSLSDRNTEAFF. The CDR3 DNA reads TGTGCCAGCAGCCTATCGGACAGGAACACTGAAGCTTTCTTT.